Below, 31 T cell receptor beta chains from the same sample are listed, as sequenced in a study of cytomegalovirus exposure and HLA in healthy donors. This PCR relied on a set of 60 Vbeta primers and 13 Jbeta primers. TCRdb's copy holds only in-frame clones and misses some; the assay was immunoSEQ multiplex PCR. The sample has around 99,000 clones; less than 70% are singletons. Sequencing input: PBMCs. Source of these receptors: a woman between 65 and 79 years old in good health and CMV-seropositive.

The J gene is TRBJ2-7, the V gene TRBV6-6, with D possibly TRBD2 on 6 matching bases. Germline CDR1 is MNHNY and CDR2 is SVGAGI (reference sequence). This CDR3 spans 15 amino acids. V was clipped by 5 bases and J by 6 bases, with 20 bases between them. The CDR3 DNA reads TGTGCCAGCAGTCAGACTAGTTACTCTCTGTCCGAGCAGTACTTC. Amino acid sequence: CASSQTSYSLSEQYF.

This sequence joins TRBV18 and TRBJ2-3, with 9 bases lining up with TRBD2. The CDR3 is 13 residues long. V lost 7 bases, J lost 5 bases, and 4 bases stayed unmatched. The germline CDR1 and CDR2 sequences are KGHSH and LQKENI. The CDR3 protein is CASLLLAGDTQYF. For the CDR3, the DNA is TGTGCCAGCTTACTACTAGCGGGAGATACGCAGTATTTT.

In this sample, this clone turned up once. The chain combines TRBV5-1 with TRBJ1-2; no definite D call. The germline V gene encodes CDR1 SGHRS and CDR2 YFSETQ. The CDR3 has 13 amino acids. Trimming left V 0 bases short and J 6 bases short, with 9 bases between. The chain's CDR3 is CASSLADGNGYTF. The DNA of the CDR3 is TGCGCCAGCAGCTTGGCCGACGGGAATGGCTACACCTTC.

This clone was seen only a few times. The rearrangement uses TRBV9 and TRBJ2-2, with D uncertain. V dropped 0 bases and J dropped 8 bases, with 5 bases sitting between them. The length of the CDR3 is 12 residues. CDR1 and CDR2 (germline): SGDLS, YYNGEE. The CDR3 bases are TGTGCCAGCAGCGTAGCTAATGGGGAGCTGTTTTTT. Encoded protein: CASSVANGELFF.

CDR3 coding DNA: TGTGCCTGGAGTGTATTAGTCGGGGAGCTGTTTTTT. This translates into CAWSVLVGELFF. The chain carries TRBV30 and TRBJ2-2, with unresolved D. The CDR3 covers 12 residues. V was clipped by 0 bases and J by 7 bases, with 6 bases between them. CDR1 and CDR2 from the germline V gene are GTSNPN and SVGIG (reference sequence). Complete variable domain (other parts from reference TRBV30 and TRBJ2-2): SQTIHQWPATLVQPVGSPLSLECTVEGTSNPNLYWYRQAAGRGLQLLFYSVGIGQISSEVPQNLSASRPQDRQFILSSKKLLLSDSGFYLCAWSVLVGELFFGEGSRLTVL.

This chain uses TRBV4-3 with TRBJ2-7; 7 bases map to TRBD1. Per the germline V gene, CDR1 is LGHNA and CDR2 is YSLEER. V shed 4 bases, J shed 0 bases, and the junction held 6 bases outside the gene matches. The CDR3 length is 15 residues. CDR3 residues: CASSLDRVASYEQYF. DNA of the CDR3: TGCGCCAGCAGCCTAGACAGGGTAGCCTCCTACGAGCAGTACTTC.

The V and J genes are TRBV7-9 and TRBJ1-1, with TRBD1 matching 9 bases. Trimming took 5 bases from V and 1 from J; bases not matched to a gene: 11. Germline lookup yields CDR1 SEHNR and CDR2 FQNEAQ (reference sequence). The CDR3 is 17 residues long. CDR3 bases: TGTGCCAGCAGCCCGTACGGGACAGGGTTAGGGAACACTGAAGCTTTCTTT. Translated: CASSPYGTGLGNTEAFF.

This clone was seen a few times. V usage is TRBV30 and J usage is TRBJ1-2, with TRBD1 matching 7 bases. Germline CDR1 and CDR2: GTSNPN and SVGIG (reference sequence). V gave up 2 bases and J gave up 4 bases; unmatched junction bases: 7. The CDR3 has 14 residues. For the CDR3, the DNA is TGTGCCTGGAGTCGACAGGGTGTTTTCTATGGCTACACCTTC. Amino acid sequence: CAWSRQGVFYGYTF.

The J gene is TRBJ2-7, the V gene TRBV9; TRBD1 matches at 12 bases. The CDR3 covers 15 residues. Germline trimming cut 3 bases from V and 5 bases from J; bases unmatched to any gene: 6. Germline V lookup: CDR1 SGDLS, CDR2 YYNGEE. The CDR3 nucleotides read TGTGCCAGCAGCGCCGCCGGGACAGGGGGCCACGAGCAGTACTTC. As protein: CASSAAGTGGHEQYF.

There are a few counts of this clone. The V gene is TRBV6-5, the J gene TRBJ2-3; D may be TRBD1 (5 bases). There are 14 residues in the CDR3. Germline CDR1 is MNHEY and CDR2 is SVGAGI. Trimming shortened V by 6 bases and J by 4 bases, and 14 bases separated the two germline ends. This chain's CDR3 is CASSKSRGADTQYF. CDR3 nucleotides: TGTGCCAGCAGCAAGAGTAGGGGCGCAGATACGCAGTATTTT.

The rearrangement joins TRBV9 to TRBJ1-1; perhaps TRBD1 as D (5 bases). Per the germline V gene, CDR1 is SGDLS and CDR2 is YYNGEE. This CDR3 has 14 residues. V lost 3 bases to trimming and J lost 1 base, with 10 bases between them. In DNA form, the CDR3 reads TGTGCCAGCAGCGGACTGGGGGGGAACACTGAAGCTTTCTTT. Protein product: CASSGLGGNTEAFF.

The rearrangement links TRBV11-2 to TRBJ2-5; 9 bases agree with TRBD1. Per germline, CDR1 SGHAT and CDR2 FQNNGV. Trimming at V came to 4 bases and at J to 3 bases, leaving 6 bases not matched to a gene. The CDR3 has 15 residues. This CDR3 is CASSSRGQGKETQYF. The CDR3 coding sequence is TGTGCCAGCAGCTCTCGGGGACAGGGAAAAGAGACCCAGTACTTC.

The gene calls are TRBV19 and TRBJ2-4, with 7 nucleotides matching TRBD1. CDR1 is LNHDA, CDR2 SQIVND, per germline (reference sequence). The CDR3 covers 16 residues. Unmatched junction bases numbered 10, after V lost 3 bases and J lost 5 bases. This chain's CDR3 is CASSIAGRGLQNIQYF. The CDR3 nucleotides are TGTGCCAGTAGTATCGCGGGCAGGGGGTTACAAAACATTCAGTACTTC.

The chain combines TRBV11-3 with TRBJ2-1, with D hard to call. The CDR3 spans 14 residues. Germline V gene data show CDR1 as SGHNT and CDR2 as YENEEA. V was pared by 6 bases and J by 2 bases, with 11 bases between. The CDR3 nucleotides are TGTGCCAGCAGAGGAGCGATTCCCTACAATGAGCAGTTCTTC. Residues: CASRGAIPYNEQFF.

The chain is built from TRBV20-1 and TRBJ2-7; D gene uncertain. V was cut by 5 bases and J by 3 bases, with 8 bases left in between. Germline V lookup: CDR1 DFQATT, CDR2 SNEGSKA (reference sequence). There are 11 residues in the CDR3. The CDR3 DNA reads as TGCAGTGCTGTCACAGTCTACGAGCAGTACTTC. Translated: CSAVTVYEQYF.

The table lists this clone with a few counts. The chain is built from TRBV27 and TRBJ1-1, with D possibly matching TRBD1 (6 bases). Germline V gives CDR1 MNHEY, CDR2 SMNVEV (reference sequence). This CDR3 contains 16 residues. V lost 0 bases, J lost 2 bases, and 13 bases lay in between. The CDR3 DNA sequence: TGTGCCAGCAGTTTATCGTTCGGGACAACTAACACTGAAGCTTTCTTT. This encodes CASSLSFGTTNTEAFF.

The chain has TRBV5-1 and TRBJ1-1; no firm D call. Trimming left V 4 bases short and J 0 bases short, with 16 bases between. Germline V CDR1 and CDR2: SGHRS, YFSETQ. The length of the CDR3 is 16 residues. The CDR3 loop is CASSTRREGLNTEAFF. The CDR3 region has the DNA TGCGCCAGCAGCACTAGACGGGAGGGATTGAACACTGAAGCTTTCTTT.

This chain joins TRBV27 and TRBJ2-1; 9 bases line up with TRBD2. V lost 4 bases to trimming and J lost 7 bases; unmatched junction nucleotides: 8. This CDR3 spans 15 amino acids. Germline CDR1 is MNHEY and CDR2 is SMNVEV (reference sequence). As DNA, the CDR3 is TGTGCCAGCAGTTCAGCGGGGGGTAGATGGAATGAGCAGTTCTTC. Its protein is CASSSAGGRWNEQFF.

The chain couples TRBV7-8 to TRBJ2-5; 10 bases align to TRBD2. There are 16 residues in the CDR3. Germline V gene lookup returns CDR1 SGHVS and CDR2 FQNEAQ. V dropped 4 bases and J dropped 5; count of bases not matched to a gene: 10. The chain's CDR3 is CASSYASGGTWETQYF. The CDR3 DNA sequence: TGTGCCAGCAGCTACGCTAGCGGGGGAACTTGGGAGACCCAGTACTTC. Variable domain in full (rest from reference TRBV7-8 and TRBJ2-5): GAGVSQSPRYKVAKRGQDVALRCDPISGHVSLFWYQQALGQGPEFLTYFQNEAQLDKSGLPSDRFFAERPEGSVSTLKIQRTQQEDSAVYLCASSYASGGTWETQYFGPGTRLLVL.

The chain employs TRBV29-1 and TRBJ2-7, with D possibly TRBD2 on 6 matching bases. Trimming shortened V by 8 bases and J by 3 bases, and 17 bases separated the two germline ends. The germline V gene encodes CDR1 SQVTM and CDR2 ANQGSEA. The CDR3 has 13 amino acids. The CDR3 sequence: CSIKDGGLYEQYF. The CDR3 region has the DNA TGCAGCATCAAGGACGGAGGGCTCTACGAGCAGTACTTC.

The V call is TRBV5-1, the J call TRBJ2-1; 9 nucleotides align to TRBD1. Germline V gene sequence: CDR1 SGHRS, CDR2 YFSETQ. CDR3 size: 15 residues. The V and J ends lost 3 bases and 6 bases, in that order; junction bases with no gene match: 7. CDR3 nucleotide sequence: TGCGCCAGCAGCTCGTCGACAGGGGGTGGCAATGAGCAGTTCTTC. Protein: CASSSSTGGGNEQFF.

This chain links TRBV23-1 with TRBJ2-5; 12 nucleotides match TRBD1. TRBV23-1 has ORF status, its function being uncertain. V lost 4 bases and J lost 8; bases outside the gene matches: 14. The CDR3 length is 17 residues. The CDR3 DNA is TGCGCCAGCAGTCCGATGGGGACAGGGGGCAGGGAGAGCACCCAGTACTTC. It specifies CASSPMGTGGRESTQYF.

The chain combines TRBV5-1 with TRBJ1-2; TRBD1 agrees at 7 bases. Looked up from germline, CDR1 is SGHRS and CDR2 is YFSETQ. The CDR3 contains 12 residues. V trimming: 4 bases; J trimming: 7 bases; junction bases outside the gene matches: 4. The CDR3, as DNA: TGCGCCAGCAGCACAGGGGACCTTGGCTACACCTTC. Translated: CASSTGDLGYTF.

The table lists this clone with a few counts. J is TRBJ1-1 and V is TRBV5-6; TRBD1 matches 9 bases. The germline CDR1 and CDR2 sequences are SGHDT and YYEEEE. This CDR3 is built from 14 residues. Unmatched junction bases numbered 5, after V lost 4 bases and J lost 4 bases. The CDR3 sequence: CASSRGTGRTEAFF. The CDR3 DNA reads TGTGCCAGCAGCCGCGGGACAGGGCGCACTGAAGCTTTCTTT.

The chain uses TRBV5-1 and TRBJ2-7; TRBD1 agrees at 8 bases. Germline CDR1 SGHRS, CDR2 YFSETQ. Losses at the gene ends were 5 bases for V and 2 bases for J; bases not matched to a gene: 9. The CDR3 contains 15 residues. This CDR3 reads CASRPPGTGPYEQYF. Here the CDR3 DNA reads TGCGCCAGCAGGCCCCCCGGGACAGGTCCCTACGAGCAGTACTTC.

This clone was observed a handful of times. This chain links TRBV6-5 with TRBJ1-2; tentatively, D is TRBD1 (5 bases). This CDR3 spans 13 amino acids. Germline lookup yields CDR1 MNHEY and CDR2 SVGAGI. V was pared by 0 bases and J by 14 bases, with 16 bases between. CDR3 protein: CASSYSPDRVGTF. The CDR3 nucleotides are TGTGCCAGCAGTTACTCCCCCGACAGAGTAGGAACCTTC.

This clone was counted a few times. This chain uses TRBV6-1 with TRBJ1-1, with a possible D match to TRBD1 (5 bases). Germline loops: CDR1 MNHNS, CDR2 SASEGT. The CDR3 is 14 amino acids. V shed 4 bases and J shed 4 bases, with 13 bases lying between them. The CDR3 bases are TGTGCCAGCAGTGTTGGGGCGCCTTCCACTGAAGCTTTCTTT. This translates into CASSVGAPSTEAFF.

The rearrangement joins TRBV4-1 to TRBJ2-1; 8 positions match TRBD2. This CDR3 spans 14 amino acids. V lost 8 bases to trimming and J lost 6 bases; unmatched junction nucleotides: 9. The germline V gene has CDR1 MGHRA and CDR2 YSYEKL. The CDR3 nucleotides read TGCGCCAGCCGGTCGCCGGGGGGGCCCAATGAGCAGTTCTTC. Protein product: CASRSPGGPNEQFF.

This chain joins TRBV30 and TRBJ2-1; 12 bases are a match to TRBD2. J lost 9 bases, V lost 1 base, and 7 bases had no gene match. Germline V lookup: CDR1 GTSNPN, CDR2 SVGIG (reference sequence). This CDR3 is built from 15 residues. CDR3 loop: CAWSGLAGGIGEQFF. The CDR3 bases are TGTGCCTGGAGTGGGCTAGCGGGGGGGATCGGTGAGCAGTTCTTC. The whole variable domain, filled in from reference TRBV30 and TRBJ2-1, reads SQTIHQWPATLVQPVGSPLSLECTVEGTSNPNLYWYRQAAGRGLQLLFYSVGIGQISSEVPQNLSASRPQDRQFILSSKKLLLSDSGFYLCAWSGLAGGIGEQFFGPGTRLTVL.

This clone was counted between two and nine times. This chain connects TRBV11-2 to TRBJ2-1, with D maybe TRBD2 (6 bases). V was shortened by 4 bases and J by 10 bases, with 23 bases between the two germline ends. The CDR3 sequence is 16 residues long. Germline V gene data show CDR1 as SGHAT and CDR2 as FQNNGV. This chain's CDR3 is CASSSIGTRSTLEQFF. In DNA form, the CDR3 reads TGTGCCAGCAGCTCGATCGGGACTCGAAGTACACTAGAGCAGTTCTTC.

This clone appeared a few times. This rearrangement joins TRBV7-8 to TRBJ1-4, with 8 bases fitting TRBD1. Germline CDR1 and CDR2: SGHVS and FQNEAQ. The CDR3 totals 15 residues. The V segment lost 4 bases and the J segment 6 bases; nucleotides outside the gene matches: 7. CDR3 amino acids: CASSSRTGIDEKLFF. The CDR3 DNA reads TGTGCCAGCAGCTCGAGGACAGGGATCGATGAAAAACTGTTTTTT.